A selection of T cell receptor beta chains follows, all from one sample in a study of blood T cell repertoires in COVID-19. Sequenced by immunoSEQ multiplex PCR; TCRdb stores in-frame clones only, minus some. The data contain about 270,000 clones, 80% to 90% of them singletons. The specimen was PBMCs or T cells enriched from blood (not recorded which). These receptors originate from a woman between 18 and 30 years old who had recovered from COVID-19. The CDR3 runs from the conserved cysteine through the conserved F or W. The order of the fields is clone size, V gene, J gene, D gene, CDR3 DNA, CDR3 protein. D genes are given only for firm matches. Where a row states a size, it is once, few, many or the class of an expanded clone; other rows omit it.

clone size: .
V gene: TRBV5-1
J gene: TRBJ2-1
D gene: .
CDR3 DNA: TGCGCCAGCAGCTTGGTGGCCACCAAAAACAATGAGCAGTTCTTC
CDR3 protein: CASSLVATKNNEQFF

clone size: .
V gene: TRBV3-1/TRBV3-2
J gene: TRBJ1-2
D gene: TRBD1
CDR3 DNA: TGTGCCAGCAGCCAAGTTAGGAGACAGGGGGTATCTGGCTACACCTTC
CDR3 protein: CASSQVRRQGVSGYTF

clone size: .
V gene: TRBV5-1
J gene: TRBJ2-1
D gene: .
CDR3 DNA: TGCGCCAGCAGCCAGTACAATGAGCAGTTCTTC
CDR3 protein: CASSQYNEQFF

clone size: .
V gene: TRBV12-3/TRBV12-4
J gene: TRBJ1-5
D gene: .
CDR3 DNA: TGTGCCAGCAGTGACAGAGATCAGCCCCAGCATTTT
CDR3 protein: CASSDRDQPQHF

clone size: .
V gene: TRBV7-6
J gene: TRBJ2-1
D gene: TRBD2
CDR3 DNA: TGTGCCAGCAGCATAGCGGGGGCCTCAAATGAGCAGTTCTTC
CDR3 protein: CASSIAGASNEQFF

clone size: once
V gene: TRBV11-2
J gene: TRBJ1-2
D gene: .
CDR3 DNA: TGTGCCAGCAGCCCAGGCCTCGGCCTATACTATGGCTACACCTTC
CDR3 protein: CASSPGLGLYYGYTF

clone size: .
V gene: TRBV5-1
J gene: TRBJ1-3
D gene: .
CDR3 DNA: TGCGCCAGCAGCTTAGGCTTTCAGGGCGGCTCTGGAAACACCATATATTTT
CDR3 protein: CASSLGFQGGSGNTIYF

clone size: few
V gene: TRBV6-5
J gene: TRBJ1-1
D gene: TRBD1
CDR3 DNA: TGTGCCAGCAGGACGCAGGGGGCAGGTTCAGCTGAAGCTTTCTTT
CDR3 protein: CASRTQGAGSAEAFF

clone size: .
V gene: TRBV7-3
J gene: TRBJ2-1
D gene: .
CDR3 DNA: TGTGCCAGCAGCTTAGGACTGGGGATCTACAATGAGCAGTTCTTC
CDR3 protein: CASSLGLGIYNEQFF

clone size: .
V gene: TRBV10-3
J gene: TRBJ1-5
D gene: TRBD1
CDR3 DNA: TGTGCCATCAGTGGTACCCAGGGGGGCCAGCCCCAGCATTTT
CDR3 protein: CAISGTQGGQPQHF

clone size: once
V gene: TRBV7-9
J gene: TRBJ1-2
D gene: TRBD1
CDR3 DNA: TGTGCCAGCAGCTTAGCCCCACCCCTTGACAGGGTCTCTGGCTACACCTTC
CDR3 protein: CASSLAPPLDRVSGYTF

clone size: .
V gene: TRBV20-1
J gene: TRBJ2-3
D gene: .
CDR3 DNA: TGCAGCGGGACTCCAGGAGATACGCAGTATTTT
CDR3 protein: CSGTPGDTQYF

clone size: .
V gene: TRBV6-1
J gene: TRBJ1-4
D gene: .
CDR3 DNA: TGTGCCAGCAGTGAATTTCGCGGTTCCACTAATGAAAAACTGTTTTTT
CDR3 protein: CASSEFRGSTNEKLFF

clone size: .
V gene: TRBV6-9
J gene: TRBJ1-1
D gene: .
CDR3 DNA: TGTGCCAGCAGTTGGACAGCGAACACTGAAGCTTTCTTT
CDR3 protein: CASSWTANTEAFF

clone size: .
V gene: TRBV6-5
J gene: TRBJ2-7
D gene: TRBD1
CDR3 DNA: TGTGCCAGCAGCCGGGGACAGGCGAGCTACGAGCAGTACTTC
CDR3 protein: CASSRGQASYEQYF

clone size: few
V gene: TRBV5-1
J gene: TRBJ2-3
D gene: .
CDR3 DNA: TGCGCCAGCAGCCCGCAGGGTTTAAACACAGATACGCAGTATTTT
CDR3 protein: CASSPQGLNTDTQYF

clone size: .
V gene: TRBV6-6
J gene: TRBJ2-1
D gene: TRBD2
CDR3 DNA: TGTGCCAGCAGGGGGACTAGCGGGGTTTACAATGAGCAGTTCTTC
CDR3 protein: CASRGTSGVYNEQFF

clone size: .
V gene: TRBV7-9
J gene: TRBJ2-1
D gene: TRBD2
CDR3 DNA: TGTGCCAGCACTATTGTCGGGGGGGAGCAGTTCTTC
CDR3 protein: CASTIVGGEQFF

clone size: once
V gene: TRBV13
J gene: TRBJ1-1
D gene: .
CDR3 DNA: TGTGCCAGCAGCCGTAAGGGGGTTGTGAACACTGAAGCTTTCTTT
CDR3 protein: CASSRKGVVNTEAFF

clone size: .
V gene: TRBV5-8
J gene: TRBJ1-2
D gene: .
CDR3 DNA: TGTGCCAGCAGCTTCGGACAGCTCCTCGAGGATGGCTACACCTTC
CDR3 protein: CASSFGQLLEDGYTF

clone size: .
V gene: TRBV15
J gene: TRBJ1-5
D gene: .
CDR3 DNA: TGTGCCACCAGTACAGGGTTTGGCAATCAGCCCCAGCATTTT
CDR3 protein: CATSTGFGNQPQHF

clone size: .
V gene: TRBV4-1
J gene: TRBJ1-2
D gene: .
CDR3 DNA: TGCGCCAGCAGCCAAGACAGGGGATCCTTCTATGGCTACACCTTC
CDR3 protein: CASSQDRGSFYGYTF

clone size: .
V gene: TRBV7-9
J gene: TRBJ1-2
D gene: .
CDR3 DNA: TGTGCCAGCAGCCTCACTGGAGGGGACGTGTCCTATGGCTACACCTTC
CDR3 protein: CASSLTGGDVSYGYTF

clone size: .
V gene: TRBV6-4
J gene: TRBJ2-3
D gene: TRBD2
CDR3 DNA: TGTGCCAGCAGTGACTCGGGACTAGCGGGGGGGCCTCGCACAGATACGCAGTATTTT
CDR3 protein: CASSDSGLAGGPRTDTQYF

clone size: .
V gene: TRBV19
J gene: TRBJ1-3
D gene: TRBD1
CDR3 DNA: TGTGCCAGTAGGCCCGGGACAGGGGGAAACACCATATATTTT
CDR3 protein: CASRPGTGGNTIYF

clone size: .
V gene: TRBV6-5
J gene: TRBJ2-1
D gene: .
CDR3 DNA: TGTGCCAGCAGTTCGGCGGTTTATAACAATGAGCAGTTCTTC
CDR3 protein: CASSSAVYNNEQFF

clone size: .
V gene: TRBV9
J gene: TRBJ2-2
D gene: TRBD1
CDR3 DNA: TGTGCCAGCAGCGTAGCGGAGAACAGGGGGGAGAACACCGGGGAGCTGTTTTTT
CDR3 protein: CASSVAENRGENTGELFF

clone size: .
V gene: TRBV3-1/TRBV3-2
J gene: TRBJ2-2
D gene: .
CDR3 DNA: TGTGCCAGCAGCCTTTATAAGGGGACGAACACCGGGGAGCTGTTTTTT
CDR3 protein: CASSLYKGTNTGELFF

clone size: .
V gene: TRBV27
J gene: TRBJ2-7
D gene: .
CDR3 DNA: TGTGCCAGCAGTTCAAATACAGGGATCCTCTACGAGCAGTACTTC
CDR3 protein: CASSSNTGILYEQYF

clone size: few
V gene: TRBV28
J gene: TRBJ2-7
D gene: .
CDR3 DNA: TGTGCCAGCAGTTCAGAGGGTACACAATACGAGCAGTACTTC
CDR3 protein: CASSSEGTQYEQYF

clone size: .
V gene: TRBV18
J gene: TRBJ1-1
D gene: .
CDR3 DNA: TGTGCCAGCTCCGCGGGGGGGCAAACTGAAGCTTTCTTT
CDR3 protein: CASSAGGQTEAFF

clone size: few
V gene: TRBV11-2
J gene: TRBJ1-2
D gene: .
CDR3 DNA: TGTGCCAGCAGCTTAAAACCCGAAACTCCCTATGGCTACACCTTC
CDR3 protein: CASSLKPETPYGYTF

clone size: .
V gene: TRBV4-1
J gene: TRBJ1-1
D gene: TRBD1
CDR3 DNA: TGCGCCAGCAGCCAAGCCACTCGACAGGGGGGCAACACTGAAGCTTTCTTT
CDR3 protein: CASSQATRQGGNTEAFF

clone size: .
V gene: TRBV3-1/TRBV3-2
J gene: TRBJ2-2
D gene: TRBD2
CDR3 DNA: TGTGCCAGCACCCAAGCGGGGGGCACCGGGGAGCTGTTTTTT
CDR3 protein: CASTQAGGTGELFF

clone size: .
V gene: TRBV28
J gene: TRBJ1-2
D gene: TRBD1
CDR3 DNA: TGTGCCAGCAGTTCCCTCCCGGGACAGTCTCGTGGCTACACCTTC
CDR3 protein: CASSSLPGQSRGYTF

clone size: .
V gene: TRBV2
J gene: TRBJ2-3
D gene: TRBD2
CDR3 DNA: TGTGCCAGCAGTGAATCAAGCGGGGTGGGGGGAGATACGCAGTATTTT
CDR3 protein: CASSESSGVGGDTQYF

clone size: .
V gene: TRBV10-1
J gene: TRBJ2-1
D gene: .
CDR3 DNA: TGCGCCAGCAGTGAGTCCCGGACACAAGAGCAGTTCTTC
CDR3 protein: CASSESRTQEQFF

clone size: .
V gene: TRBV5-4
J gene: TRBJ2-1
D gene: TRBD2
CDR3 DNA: TGTGCCAGCAGCTTCTCTAGCGGGGGGAATTTATACAATGAGCAGTTCTTC
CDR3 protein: CASSFSSGGNLYNEQFF

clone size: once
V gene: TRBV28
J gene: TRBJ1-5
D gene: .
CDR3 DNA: TGTGCCAGCAGTTTAATAATTAGCAATCAGCCCCAGCATTTT
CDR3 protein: CASSLIISNQPQHF

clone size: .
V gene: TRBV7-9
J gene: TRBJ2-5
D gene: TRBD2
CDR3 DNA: TGTGCCAGCAGCAAAGGAGCGGGGGTCCAAGAGACCCAGTACTTC
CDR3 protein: CASSKGAGVQETQYF

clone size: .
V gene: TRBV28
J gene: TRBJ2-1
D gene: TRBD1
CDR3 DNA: TGTGCCAGCAGTTACCGACAGGGGAATGTTAATGAGCAGTTCTTC
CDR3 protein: CASSYRQGNVNEQFF

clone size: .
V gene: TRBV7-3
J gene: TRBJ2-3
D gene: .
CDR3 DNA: TGTGCCAGCAGCTTAAGGGGCGGTGCTAGCACAGATACGCAGTATTTT
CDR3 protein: CASSLRGGASTDTQYF

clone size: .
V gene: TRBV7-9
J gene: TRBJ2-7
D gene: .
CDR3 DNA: TGTGCCAGCAGCTCCGTTTACGAGCAGTACTTC
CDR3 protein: CASSSVYEQYF

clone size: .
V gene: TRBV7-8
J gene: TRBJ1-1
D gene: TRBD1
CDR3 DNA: TGTGCCAGCAGTCTCAACATACCCGGGACAGGGATCACTGAAGCTTTCTTT
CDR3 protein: CASSLNIPGTGITEAFF

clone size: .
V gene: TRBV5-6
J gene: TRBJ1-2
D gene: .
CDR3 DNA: TGTGCCAGTTATTCCCTAGCGACCGGCTACACCTTC
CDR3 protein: CASYSLATGYTF

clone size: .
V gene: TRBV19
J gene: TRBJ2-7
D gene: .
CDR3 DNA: TGTGCCAGTACCGCTGGGGGGTCAAGGAGCTACGAGCAGTACTTC
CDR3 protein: CASTAGGSRSYEQYF

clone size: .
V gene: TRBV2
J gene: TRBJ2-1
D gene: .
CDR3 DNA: TGTGCCAGCAGTGAAGCGGGGGGGCCGGTTGAGCAGTTCTTC
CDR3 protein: CASSEAGGPVEQFF

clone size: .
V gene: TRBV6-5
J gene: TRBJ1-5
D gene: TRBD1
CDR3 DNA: TGTGCCAGCAAGGAACAGGGGAGTCAGCCCCAGCATTTT
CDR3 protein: CASKEQGSQPQHF

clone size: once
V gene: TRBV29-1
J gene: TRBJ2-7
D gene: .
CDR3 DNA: TGCAGCGGCACGGGGCAGCGGGACAATGGGGAGCAGTACTTC
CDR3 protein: CSGTGQRDNGEQYF

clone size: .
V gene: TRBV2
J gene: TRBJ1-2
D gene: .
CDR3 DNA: TGTGCCAGCAGTGGGACTGGAAGCTATGGCTACACCTTC
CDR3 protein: CASSGTGSYGYTF

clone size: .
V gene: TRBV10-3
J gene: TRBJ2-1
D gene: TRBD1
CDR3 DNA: TGTGCCATCAGGCACCCAGACAGGGGAGATGAGCAGTTCTTC
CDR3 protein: CAIRHPDRGDEQFF

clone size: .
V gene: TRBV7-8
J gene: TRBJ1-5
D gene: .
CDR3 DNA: TGTGCCAGCAGCTTAGAGGATGGGTCGGGTAAGCCCCAGCATTTT
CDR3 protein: CASSLEDGSGKPQHF